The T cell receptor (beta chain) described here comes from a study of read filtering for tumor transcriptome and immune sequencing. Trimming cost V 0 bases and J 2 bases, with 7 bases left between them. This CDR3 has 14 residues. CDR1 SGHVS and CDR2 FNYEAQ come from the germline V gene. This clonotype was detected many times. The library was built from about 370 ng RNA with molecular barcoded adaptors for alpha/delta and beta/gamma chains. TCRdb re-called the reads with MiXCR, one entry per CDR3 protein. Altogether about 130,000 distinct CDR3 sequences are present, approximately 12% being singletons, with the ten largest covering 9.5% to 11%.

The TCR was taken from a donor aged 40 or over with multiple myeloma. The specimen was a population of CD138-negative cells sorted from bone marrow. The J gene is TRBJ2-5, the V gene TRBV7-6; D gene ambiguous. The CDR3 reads CASSLAPSQETQYF. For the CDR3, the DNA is TGTGCCAGCAGCTTAGCGCCGAGTCAAGAGACCCAGTACTTC.